This entry lists 19 T cell receptor beta chains sequenced from one sample in a study of vaccination and CD4 T cells after COVID-19. Scientists ran DNA taken from cultured CD4+ T cells through the Oncomine TCR Beta short-read assay for sequencing. TCRdb recomputed calls from the PCR reads with MiXCR, one row per CDR3 protein. The sample lists around 18,000 distinct CDR3 sequences, around three fifths occurring once. As to treatment: 10-day PBMC culture with coronavirus spike peptide pools or control peptides (ViraFEST assay). No antigen is known for these receptors. Material for sequencing was CD4+ T cells from blood, cultured in vitro. The receptors were sampled from a human donor who had recovered from COVID-19.

The chain carries TRBV2 and TRBJ1-1; D remains ambiguous. CDR3 size: 13 residues. V was shortened by 1 base and J by 0 bases, with 3 bases between the two germline ends. The V gene's germline CDR1 is SNHLY and CDR2 FYNNEI. The DNA for the CDR3 is TGTGCCAGCAGTGAAGGGCTGAACACTGAAGCTTTCTTT. It codes for CASSEGLNTEAFF.

This rearrangement joins TRBV27 to TRBJ2-3, with 7 bases fitting TRBD1. The CDR3 sequence is 16 residues long. V was clipped by 6 bases and J by 0 bases; unmatched bases: 9. Germline CDR1 MNHEY, CDR2 SMNVEV (reference sequence). As DNA, the CDR3 is TGTGCCAGCAGACGATATCCGGGACAGAGCACAGATACGCAGTATTTT. As protein: CASRRYPGQSTDTQYF.

The rearrangement links TRBV10-3 to TRBJ2-3; D perhaps matches TRBD1 (5 bases). Trimming took off 8 bases at V and 6 bases at J, with 24 bases between the two ends. Per the germline V gene, CDR1 is ENHRY and CDR2 is SYGVKD. This CDR3 is 16 amino acids long. As DNA, the CDR3 is TGTGCCATCGGGGTCGGGCAGGGCTCACCATCCGATACGCAGTATTTT. The encoded protein is CAIGVGQGSPSDTQYF.

The gene calls are TRBV6-1 and TRBJ1-5; D remains unclear. V lost 7 bases to trimming and J lost 0 bases, with 13 bases between them. CDR1 MNHNS and CDR2 SASEGT come from the germline V gene. This CDR3 region has 15 residues. CDR3 nucleotide sequence: TGTGCCAGCAAAAGACAAACTAATAGCAATCAGCCCCAGCATTTT. Translated: CASKRQTNSNQPQHF.

This clonotype was seen only a few times. This chain connects TRBV21-1 to TRBJ1-5. TRBV21-1 is described as a pseudogene. The CDR3 consists of 12 residues. The DNA for the CDR3 is TGTGCCAGCAGCACGGCGGGTCAGCCCCAGCATTTT. Its translation is CASSTAGQPQHF.

This chain joins TRBV5-4 and TRBJ1-6; 7 nucleotides align to TRBD1. Germline V gene data show CDR1 as SGHNT and CDR2 as YYREEE (reference sequence). The CDR3 is 14 amino acids. After removal of 4 bases from V and 4 bases from J, the junction contained 2 bases not matched to a gene. The DNA of the CDR3 is TGTGCCAGCAGCGTGGGACAGTATAATTCACCCCTCCACTTT. This sequence encodes CASSVGQYNSPLHF.

The chain joins TRBV12-3 or TRBV12-4 to TRBJ2-1, with D hard to call. V dropped 3 bases and J dropped 5 bases, with 11 bases sitting between them. This CDR3 region has 14 residues. CDR3 protein: CASSFIFINNEQFF. For the CDR3, the DNA is TGTGCCAGCAGTTTTATCTTTATCAACAATGAGCAGTTCTTC.

This clonotype was observed a single time. This chain links TRBV4-2 with TRBJ2-3, with a weak D call TRBD1 (5 bases). Germline CDR1 and CDR2: LGHNA and YNFKEQ. V was trimmed by 2 bases and J by 3 bases, leaving 12 bases between them. The length of the CDR3 is 15 residues. Written as DNA, the CDR3 is TGTGCCAGCAGCCAATCCTGGGGCGCAACAGATACGCAGTATTTT. Its protein product is CASSQSWGATDTQYF.

This clonotype has more than one count but fewer than ten. As DNA, the CDR3 is TGTGCCATTCTCCAGGGGGCTATCTACAATGAGCAGTTCTTC. Translation gives CAILQGAIYNEQFF. This rearrangement joins TRBV24-1 to TRBJ2-1; 8 bases fit TRBD1. V dropped 11 bases and J dropped 3; count of bases not matched to a gene: 8. CDR3 length equals 14 residues. CDR1 KGHDR and CDR2 SFDVKD come from the germline V gene.

This clonotype came up once. The rearrangement links TRBV20-1 to TRBJ2-5; no reliable D call. This CDR3 has 12 amino acids. V lost 6 bases, J lost 1 base, and 9 bases lay in between. The germline V gene has CDR1 DFQATT and CDR2 SNEGSKA (reference sequence). DNA for the CDR3: TGCAGTGCCCACTGGATCCAAGAGACCCAGTACTTC. Protein sequence: CSAHWIQETQYF.

The V and J genes are TRBV20-1 and TRBJ2-5, with 8 bases that match TRBD1. The V segment lost 5 bases and the J segment 2 bases; nucleotides outside the gene matches: 4. The CDR3 is 13 residues long. Germline-derived CDR1 and CDR2 are DFQATT and SNEGSKA (reference sequence). CDR3 amino acids: CSAPGGGQETQYF. The CDR3 region has the DNA TGCAGTGCTCCAGGGGGCGGGCAAGAGACCCAGTACTTC.

The V gene is TRBV12-3 or TRBV12-4, the J gene TRBJ1-1; D is undetermined. With 1 base removed from V and 4 bases from J, the gap between germline ends came to 10 bases. The CDR3 has 14 residues. The CDR3 coding sequence is TGTGCCAGCAGTTTAGTGTGGTGGGGCACTGAAGCTTTCTTT. The encoded protein is CASSLVWWGTEAFF.

V usage is TRBV7-9 and J usage is TRBJ1-2; TRBD1 agrees at 9 bases. The germline V gene encodes CDR1 SEHNR and CDR2 FQNEAQ (reference sequence). The length of the CDR3 is 13 residues. Trimming at V came to 5 bases and at J to 5 bases, leaving 3 bases not matched to a gene. The CDR3 DNA reads TGTGCCAGCAGCACGACAGGGGGATATGGCTACACCTTC. Amino acids: CASSTTGGYGYTF.

The chain combines TRBV7-9 with TRBJ1-2, with D uncertain. The CDR3 spans 15 residues. CDR1 and CDR2 from the germline V gene are SEHNR and FQNEAQ (reference sequence). V was cut by 4 bases and J by 4 bases, with 16 bases left in between. In DNA, the CDR3 is TGTGCCAGCAGCTCCCCAATTACAGTTACCTATGGCTACACCTTC. Translating it yields CASSSPITVTYGYTF.

Comments on this clonotype: One junction end disagrees with the germline gene, perhaps due to a read error. The rearrangement joins TRBV2 to TRBJ1-2; weak D call: TRBD1 (5 bases). CDR1 SNHLY and CDR2 FYNNEI come from the germline V gene. CDR3 length: 11 residues. CDR3 coding DNA: TGTGCCAGCAGGGAAGGGACCGGCTACACCTTC. Translation: CASREGTGYTF.

The chain uses TRBV30 and TRBJ2-7, with D perhaps being TRBD1 or TRBD2 (6 bases each). V lost 5 bases and J lost 2, with 19 bases in between. The germline gives CDR1 GTSNPN, CDR2 SVGIG (reference sequence). CDR3 length: 15 amino acids. The CDR3, as DNA: TGTGCCTGGCTATTTTTCACGGGGGCGACCTACGAGCAGTACTTC. This codes for CAWLFFTGATYEQYF.

The chain employs TRBV14 and TRBJ2-7; no clear D gene. This CDR3 comprises 13 residues. In germline, CDR1 is SGHDN, CDR2 FVKESK. Trimming stripped 0 bases from V and 10 bases from J, with 13 bases between. The CDR3 DNA reads as TGTGCCAGCAGCCAAGATCATCGAACTGCTCAGTACTTC. This translates into CASSQDHRTAQYF.

J is TRBJ2-5 and V is TRBV25-1; TRBD1 aligns across 9 bases. V shed 1 base, J shed 6 bases, and the junction held 12 bases outside the gene matches. CDR3 length: 17 residues. In germline, CDR1 is MGHDK, CDR2 SYGVNS. CDR3 bases: TGTGCCAGCAGTGAATCGAGGGGGGACAGGGCGTTACAGACCCAGTACTTC. Its translation is CASSESRGDRALQTQYF.

This sequence joins TRBV20-1 and TRBJ2-1; no definite D call. Deletions cut 3 bases from V and 2 bases from J, with 8 bases between. Germline loops: CDR1 DFQATT, CDR2 SNEGSKA (reference sequence). This CDR3 is 13 amino acids long. The CDR3 nucleotides are TGCAGTGCTAGCCCCCCGGCCTACAATGAGCAGTTCTTC. It is translated as CSASPPAYNEQFF.